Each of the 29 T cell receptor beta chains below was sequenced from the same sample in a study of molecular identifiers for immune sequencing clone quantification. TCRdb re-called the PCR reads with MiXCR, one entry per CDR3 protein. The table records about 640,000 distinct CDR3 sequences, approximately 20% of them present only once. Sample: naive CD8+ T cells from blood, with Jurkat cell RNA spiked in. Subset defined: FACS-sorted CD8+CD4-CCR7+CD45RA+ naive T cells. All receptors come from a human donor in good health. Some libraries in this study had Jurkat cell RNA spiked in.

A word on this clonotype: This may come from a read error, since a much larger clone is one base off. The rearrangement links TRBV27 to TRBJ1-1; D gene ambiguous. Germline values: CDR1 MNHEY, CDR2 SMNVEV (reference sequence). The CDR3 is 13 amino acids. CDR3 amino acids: CASSPVWNTEALF. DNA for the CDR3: TGTGCCAGCAGTCCTGTATGGAACACTGAAGCTCTCTTT.

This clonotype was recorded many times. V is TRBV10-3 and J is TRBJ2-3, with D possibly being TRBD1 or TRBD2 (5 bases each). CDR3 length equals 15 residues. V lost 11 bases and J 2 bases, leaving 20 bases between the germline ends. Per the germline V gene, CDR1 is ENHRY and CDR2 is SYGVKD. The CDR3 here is CAASGSSGFTDTQYF. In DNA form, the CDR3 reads TGTGCCGCTTCAGGGAGTTCAGGGTTCACAGATACGCAGTATTTT.

The CDR3 bases are TGTGCTAGTGGTTTGGTACCGGCGGCGGAGGGCGATGGCTACACCTTC. It is translated as CASGLVPAAEGDGYTF. This rearrangement joins TRBV12-5 to TRBJ1-2; no firm D call. The CDR3 totals 16 residues. V lost 0 bases and J 6 bases, leaving 17 bases between the germline ends. Germline CDR1 LGHNT, CDR2 FRNRAP.

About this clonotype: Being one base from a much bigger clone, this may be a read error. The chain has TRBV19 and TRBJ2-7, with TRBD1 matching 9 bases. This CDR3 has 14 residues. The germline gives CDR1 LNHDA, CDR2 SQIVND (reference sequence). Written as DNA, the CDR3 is TGTGCCAGTAGTCCGGGACAGGGTTTCTACAAGCAGTACTTC. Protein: CASSPGQGFYKQYF.

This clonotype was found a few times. CDR3 sequence: CASSLSSGQAPYNEQFF. The CDR3 DNA follows: TGTGCCAGCAGTTTATCGTCCGGACAGGCGCCCTACAATGAGCAGTTCTTC. This chain links TRBV27 with TRBJ2-1, with 7 bases that match TRBD1. This CDR3 region has 17 residues. Germline V lookup: CDR1 MNHEY, CDR2 SMNVEV (reference sequence). J gave up 2 bases and V 0 bases, and 7 bases lay outside the gene matches.

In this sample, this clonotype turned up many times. The CDR3 reads CASSPGGRFEAFF. CDR3 coding DNA: TGTGCCAGTTCACCAGGGGGTCGCTTTGAAGCTTTCTTT. This rearrangement joins TRBV19 to TRBJ1-1, with 7 nucleotides matching TRBD1. Germline V CDR1 and CDR2: LNHDA, SQIVND (reference sequence). This CDR3 is 13 amino acids long. Germline trimming cut 8 bases from V and 7 bases from J; bases unmatched to any gene: 10.

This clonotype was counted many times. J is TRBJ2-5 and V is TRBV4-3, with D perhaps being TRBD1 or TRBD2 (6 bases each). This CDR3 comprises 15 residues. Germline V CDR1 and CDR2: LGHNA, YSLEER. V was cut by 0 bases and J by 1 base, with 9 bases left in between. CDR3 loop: CASSQDSGAQETQYF. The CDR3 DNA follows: TGCGCCAGCAGCCAAGACTCGGGGGCCCAAGAGACCCAGTACTTC.

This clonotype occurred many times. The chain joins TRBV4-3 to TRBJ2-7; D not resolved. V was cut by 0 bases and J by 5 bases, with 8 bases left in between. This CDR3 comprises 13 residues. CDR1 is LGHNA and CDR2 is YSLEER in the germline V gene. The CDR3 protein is CASSQDRLDEQYF. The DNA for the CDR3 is TGCGCCAGCAGCCAAGACAGGTTGGACGAGCAGTACTTC.

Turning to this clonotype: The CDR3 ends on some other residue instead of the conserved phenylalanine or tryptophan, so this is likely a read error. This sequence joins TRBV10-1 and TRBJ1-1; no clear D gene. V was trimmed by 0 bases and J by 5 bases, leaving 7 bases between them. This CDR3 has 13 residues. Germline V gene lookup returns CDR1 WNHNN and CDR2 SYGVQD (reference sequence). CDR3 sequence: CASSESKATEAFS. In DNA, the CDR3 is TGCGCCAGCAGTGAGTCGAAGGCGACTGAAGCTTTCTCT.

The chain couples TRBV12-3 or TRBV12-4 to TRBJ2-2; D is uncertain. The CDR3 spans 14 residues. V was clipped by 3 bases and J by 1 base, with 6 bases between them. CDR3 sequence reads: CASSFRQNTGELFF. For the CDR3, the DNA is TGTGCCAGCAGTTTCCGCCAGAACACCGGGGAGCTGTTTTTT.

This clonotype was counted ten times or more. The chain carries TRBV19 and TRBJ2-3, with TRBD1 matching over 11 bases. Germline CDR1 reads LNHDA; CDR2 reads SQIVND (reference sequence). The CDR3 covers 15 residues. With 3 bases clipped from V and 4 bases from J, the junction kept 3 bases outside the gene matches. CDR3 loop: CASSILGQGADTQYF. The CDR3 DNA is TGTGCCAGTAGTATTCTGGGACAGGGGGCAGATACGCAGTATTTT.

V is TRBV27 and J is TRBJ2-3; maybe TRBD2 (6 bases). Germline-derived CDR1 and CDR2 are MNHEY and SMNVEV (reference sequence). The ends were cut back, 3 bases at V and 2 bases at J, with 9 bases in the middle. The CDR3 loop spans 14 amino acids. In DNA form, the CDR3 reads TGTGCCAGCAGTTTCGCGGGGTTCACAGATACGCAGTATTTT. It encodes CASSFAGFTDTQYF.

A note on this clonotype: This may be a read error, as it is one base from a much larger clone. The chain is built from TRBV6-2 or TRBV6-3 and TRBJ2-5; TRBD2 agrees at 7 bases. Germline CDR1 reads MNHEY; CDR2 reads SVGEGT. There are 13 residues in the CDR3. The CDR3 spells CASSYIAGETQHF. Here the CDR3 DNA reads TGTGCCAGCAGTTACATCGCGGGGGAGACCCAGCACTTC.

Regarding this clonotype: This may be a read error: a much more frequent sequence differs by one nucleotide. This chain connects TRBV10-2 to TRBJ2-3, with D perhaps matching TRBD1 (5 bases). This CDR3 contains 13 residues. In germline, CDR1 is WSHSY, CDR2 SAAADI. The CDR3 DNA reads TGCGCCAGCAGGGGGCCAAACACAGGTACGCAGTATTTT. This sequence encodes CASRGPNTGTQYF.

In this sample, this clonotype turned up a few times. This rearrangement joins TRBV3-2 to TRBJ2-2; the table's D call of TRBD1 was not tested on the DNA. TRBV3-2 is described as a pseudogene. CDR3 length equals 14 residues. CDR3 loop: CASSGQDCTGELFF. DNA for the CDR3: TGTGCCAGCAGCGGACAGGACTGCACCGGGGAGCTGTTTTTT.

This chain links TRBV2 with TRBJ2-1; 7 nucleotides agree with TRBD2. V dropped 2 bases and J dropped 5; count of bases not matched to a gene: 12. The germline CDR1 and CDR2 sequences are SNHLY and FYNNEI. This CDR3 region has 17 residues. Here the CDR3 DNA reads TGTGCCAGCAGTGAATCAGAGGCGGGAGAACTGAACAATGAGCAGTTCTTC. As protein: CASSESEAGELNNEQFF.

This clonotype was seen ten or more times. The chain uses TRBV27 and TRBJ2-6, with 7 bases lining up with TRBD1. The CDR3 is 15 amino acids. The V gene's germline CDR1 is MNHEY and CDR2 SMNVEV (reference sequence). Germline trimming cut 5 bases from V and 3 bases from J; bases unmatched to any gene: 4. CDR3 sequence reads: CASSIGGGGANVLTF. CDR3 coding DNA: TGTGCCAGCAGTATAGGGGGCGGTGGGGCCAACGTCCTGACTTTC.

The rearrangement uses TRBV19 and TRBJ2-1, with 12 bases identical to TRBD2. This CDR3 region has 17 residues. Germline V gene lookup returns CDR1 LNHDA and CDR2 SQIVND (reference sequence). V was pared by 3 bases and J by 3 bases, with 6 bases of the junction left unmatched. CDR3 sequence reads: CASSIASGGAFYNEQFF. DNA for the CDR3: TGTGCCAGTAGTATTGCTAGCGGGGGGGCATTCTACAATGAGCAGTTCTTC. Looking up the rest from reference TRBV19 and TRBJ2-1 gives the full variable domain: DGGITQSPKYLFRKEGQNVTLSCEQNLNHDAMYWYRQDPGQGLRLIYYSQIVNDFQKGDIAEGYSVSREKKESFPLTVTSAQKNPTAFYLCASSIASGGAFYNEQFFGPGTRLTVL.

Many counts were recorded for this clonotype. The CDR3 sequence is CASSLSISGTGAYEQYF. The CDR3 DNA sequence: TGTGCCAGCAGCTTGAGTATTAGCGGAACGGGTGCCTACGAGCAGTACTTC. This sequence joins TRBV5-4 and TRBJ2-7, with a weak D call TRBD2 (6 bases). The CDR3 covers 17 residues. CDR1 SGHNT and CDR2 YYREEE come from the germline V gene (reference sequence). Trimming left V 1 base short and J 2 bases short, with 19 bases between.

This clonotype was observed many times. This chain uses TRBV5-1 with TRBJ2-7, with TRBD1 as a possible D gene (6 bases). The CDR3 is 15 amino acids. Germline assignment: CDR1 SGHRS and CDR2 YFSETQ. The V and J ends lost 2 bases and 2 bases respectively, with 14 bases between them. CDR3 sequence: CASSFSTGPTYEQYF. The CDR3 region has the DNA TGCGCCAGCAGCTTCTCGACAGGACCCACCTACGAGCAGTACTTC. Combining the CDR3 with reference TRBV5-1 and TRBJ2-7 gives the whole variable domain KAGVTQTPRYLIKTRGQQVTLSCSPISGHRSVSWYQQTPGQGLQFLFEYFSETQRNKGNFPGRFSGRQFSNSRSEMNVSTLELGDSALYLCASSFSTGPTYEQYFGPGTRLTVT.

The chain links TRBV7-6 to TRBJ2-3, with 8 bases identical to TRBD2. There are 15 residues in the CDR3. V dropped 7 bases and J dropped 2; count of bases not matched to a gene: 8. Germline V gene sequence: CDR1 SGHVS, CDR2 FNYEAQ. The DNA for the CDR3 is TGTGCCAGCACCCATTTAGCGGGGAACACAGATACGCAGTATTTT. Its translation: CASTHLAGNTDTQYF.

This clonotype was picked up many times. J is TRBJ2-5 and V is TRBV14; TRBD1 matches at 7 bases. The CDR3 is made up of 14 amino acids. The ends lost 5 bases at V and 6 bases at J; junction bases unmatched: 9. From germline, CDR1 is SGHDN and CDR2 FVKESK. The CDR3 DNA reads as TGTGCCAGCAGCGATAGACAGGGTCTGCAGACCCAGTACTTC. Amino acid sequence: CASSDRQGLQTQYF.

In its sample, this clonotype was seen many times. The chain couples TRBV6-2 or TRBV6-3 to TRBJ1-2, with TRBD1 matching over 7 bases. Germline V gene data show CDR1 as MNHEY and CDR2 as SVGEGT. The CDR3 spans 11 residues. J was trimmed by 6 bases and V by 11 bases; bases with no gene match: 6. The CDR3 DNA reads TGTGCCGGCCGGACAGGAGATGGCTACACCTTC. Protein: CAGRTGDGYTF.

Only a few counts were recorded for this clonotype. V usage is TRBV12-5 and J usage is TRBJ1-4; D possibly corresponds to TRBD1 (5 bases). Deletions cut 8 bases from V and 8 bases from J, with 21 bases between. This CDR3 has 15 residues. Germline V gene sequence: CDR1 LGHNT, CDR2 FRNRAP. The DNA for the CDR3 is TGTGCTAGTTCCACCGGGGGGGGGACGAGGGAAAAACTGTTTTTT. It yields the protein CASSTGGGTREKLFF.

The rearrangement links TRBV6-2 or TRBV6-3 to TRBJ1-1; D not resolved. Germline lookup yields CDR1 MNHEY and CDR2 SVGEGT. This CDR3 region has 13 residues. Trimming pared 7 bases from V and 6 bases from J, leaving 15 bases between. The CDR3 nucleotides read TGTGCCAGCACACCACTAGGGATAGCTGAAGCTTTCTTT. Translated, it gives CASTPLGIAEAFF.

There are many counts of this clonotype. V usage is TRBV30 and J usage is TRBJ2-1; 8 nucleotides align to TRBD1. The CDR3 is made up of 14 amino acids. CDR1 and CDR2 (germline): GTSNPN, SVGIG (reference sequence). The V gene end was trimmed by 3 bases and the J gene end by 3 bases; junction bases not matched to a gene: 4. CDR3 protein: CAWRLGQDYNEQFF. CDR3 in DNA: TGTGCCTGGAGACTGGGACAGGACTACAATGAGCAGTTCTTC.

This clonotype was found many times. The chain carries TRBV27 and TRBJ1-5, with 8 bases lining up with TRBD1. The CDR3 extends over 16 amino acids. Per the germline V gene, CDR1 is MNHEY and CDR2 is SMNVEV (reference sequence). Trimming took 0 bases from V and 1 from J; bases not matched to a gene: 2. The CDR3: CASSLSGTGSNQPQHF. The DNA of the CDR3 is TGTGCCAGCAGTTTATCCGGGACAGGCAGCAATCAGCCCCAGCATTTT.

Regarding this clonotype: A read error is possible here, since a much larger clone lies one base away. The CDR3 spells CASSPGTFDQPQHF. The CDR3 DNA is TGTGCCAGCAGTCCCGGGACATTTGATCAGCCCCAGCATTTT. The V call is TRBV12-3 or TRBV12-4, the J call TRBJ1-5; TRBD1 might be the D (6 bases). The CDR3 is 14 residues long. The germline V and J ends were trimmed by 5 bases and 5 bases, with 13 bases remaining between them.

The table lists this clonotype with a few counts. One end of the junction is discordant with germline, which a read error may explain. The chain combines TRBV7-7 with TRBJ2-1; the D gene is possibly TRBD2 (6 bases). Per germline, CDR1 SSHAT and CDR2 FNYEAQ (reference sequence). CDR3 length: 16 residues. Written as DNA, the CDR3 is TGTGCTAGCAGCTTAGTGGTTGAAGGGAGGTACAATGAGCAGTTCTTC. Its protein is CASSLVVEGRYNEQFF.